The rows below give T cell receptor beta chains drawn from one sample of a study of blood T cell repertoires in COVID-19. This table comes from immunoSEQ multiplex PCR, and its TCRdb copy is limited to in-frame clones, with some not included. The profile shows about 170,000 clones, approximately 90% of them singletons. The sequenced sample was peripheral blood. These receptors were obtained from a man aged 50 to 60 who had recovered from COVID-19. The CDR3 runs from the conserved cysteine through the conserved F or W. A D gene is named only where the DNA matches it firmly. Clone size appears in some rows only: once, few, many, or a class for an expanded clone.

DNA: TGTGCCAGCAGCGCGGGGGAGAGCTATGGCTACACCTTC; CDR3: CASSAGESYGYTF; J: TRBJ1-2; V: TRBV9; D: -; size: few
DNA: TGTGCCAGCAGCCCTCGGGGTACGGGACTCGGCGAGCAGTACTTC; CDR3: CASSPRGTGLGEQYF; J: TRBJ2-7; V: TRBV3-1/TRBV3-2; D: -; size: -
DNA: TGTGCCAGCAGCTTTACTAGCGGCACAGATACGCAGTATTTT; CDR3: CASSFTSGTDTQYF; J: TRBJ2-3; V: TRBV7-2; D: TRBD2; size: -
DNA: TGTGCCAGCAGCTTAGGGGGACAGACTGAGCAGTTCTTC; CDR3: CASSLGGQTEQFF; J: TRBJ2-1; V: TRBV7-2; D: TRBD1; size: -
DNA: TGTGCCAGCAGCTTTAAGGGCGCGGGCGCCGGGGAGCTGTTTTTT; CDR3: CASSFKGAGAGELFF; J: TRBJ2-2; V: TRBV5-6; D: -; size: -
DNA: TGCGCCAGCAGCCAAGATGGCACGGACAGCTTCTACGAGCAGTACTTC; CDR3: CASSQDGTDSFYEQYF; J: TRBJ2-7; V: TRBV4-3; D: -; size: -
DNA: TGTGCCAGTCGAAGGGGTCCTAGCAATCAGCCCCAGCATTTT; CDR3: CASRRGPSNQPQHF; J: TRBJ1-5; V: TRBV19; D: -; size: -
DNA: TGTGCCAGCAGACGGGACAGGGCCGGCAATCAGCCCCAGCATTTT; CDR3: CASRRDRAGNQPQHF; J: TRBJ1-5; V: TRBV2; D: TRBD1; size: -
DNA: TGTGCCAGCAGCCAACTCTTTGACAGGGGCCAGACCCAGTACTTC; CDR3: CASSQLFDRGQTQYF; J: TRBJ2-5; V: TRBV6-5; D: TRBD1; size: once
DNA: TGTGCCAGCAGCTCAGACAGGGCCGGGGAGCTGTTTTTT; CDR3: CASSSDRAGELFF; J: TRBJ2-2; V: TRBV5-4; D: TRBD1; size: -
DNA: TGTGCCAGCAGTGACAACAGGGAAGAGACCCAGTACTTC; CDR3: CASSDNREETQYF; J: TRBJ2-5; V: TRBV6-4; D: -; size: -
DNA: TGTGCCAGTAGTATATTTGCCGCGGCCTACGAGCAGTACTTC; CDR3: CASSIFAAAYEQYF; J: TRBJ2-7; V: TRBV19; D: -; size: -
DNA: TGCGCCAGCAGTCAACCGGGAGGGGGTGAGGAGACCCAGTACTTC; CDR3: CASSQPGGGEETQYF; J: TRBJ2-5; V: TRBV23-1; D: TRBD2; size: -
DNA: TGTGCCAGCAGCCCTTATGCGGAGGTAATCACAGATACGCAGTATTTT; CDR3: CASSPYAEVITDTQYF; J: TRBJ2-3; V: TRBV3-1/TRBV3-2; D: -; size: -
DNA: TGTGCCAGCAGCCAGACGAGGACAGGGATCCACGAGCAGTACTTC; CDR3: CASSQTRTGIHEQYF; J: TRBJ2-7; V: TRBV7-3; D: TRBD1; size: -
DNA: TGTGCCAGCAGTGAACCGGGTAGTCTCTCGGGCACTGAAGCTTTCTTT; CDR3: CASSEPGSLSGTEAFF; J: TRBJ1-1; V: TRBV2; D: -; size: -
DNA: TGTGCCAGCAGCCAGATGATGGGACAGGGAACCCACGAGCAGTACTTC; CDR3: CASSQMMGQGTHEQYF; J: TRBJ2-7; V: TRBV14; D: TRBD1; size: -
DNA: TGTGCCAGCAGCCTGGGACTAGCGGACTACGAGCAGTACTTC; CDR3: CASSLGLADYEQYF; J: TRBJ2-7; V: TRBV4-2; D: TRBD2; size: -
DNA: TGCGCCAGCCGCAGGGGGGTAAATGAAAAACTGTTTTTT; CDR3: CASRRGVNEKLFF; J: TRBJ1-4; V: TRBV4-3; D: TRBD1; size: once
DNA: TGTGCCAGCAGTTTTCTCGGGGGTTACGACAATGAGCAGTTCTTC; CDR3: CASSFLGGYDNEQFF; J: TRBJ2-1; V: TRBV27; D: -; size: -
DNA: TGTGCCAGCAGTTTACTACGAACAGGGGACTTCCAAGAGACCCAGTACTTC; CDR3: CASSLLRTGDFQETQYF; J: TRBJ2-5; V: TRBV27; D: -; size: -
DNA: TGTGCCAGCAGTTCCGGGACTAGCGGCCCCCAGAGCTCCTACAATGAGCAGTTCTTC; CDR3: CASSSGTSGPQSSYNEQFF; J: TRBJ2-1; V: TRBV28; D: TRBD2; size: -
DNA: TGTGCCAGCAGCCCGACAGTTAATCAGCCCCAGCATTTT; CDR3: CASSPTVNQPQHF; J: TRBJ1-5; V: TRBV9; D: -; size: -
DNA: TGTGCCAGCAGGCGCAGGGTTGACTATGGCTACACCTTC; CDR3: CASRRRVDYGYTF; J: TRBJ1-2; V: TRBV12-3/TRBV12-4; D: -; size: few
DNA: TGTGCCAGCAGTGACAGGGGGCGAAGTGGCGGGGAGCTGTTTTTT; CDR3: CASSDRGRSGGELFF; J: TRBJ2-2; V: TRBV2; D: TRBD1; size: -
DNA: TGTGCCATCTGGACAGGGGGCATCAACTATGGCTACACCTTC; CDR3: CAIWTGGINYGYTF; J: TRBJ1-2; V: TRBV10-3; D: TRBD1; size: -
DNA: TGCGCCAGCAGCCGCACTCCCGGGACAGGGAACACTGAAGCTTTCTTT; CDR3: CASSRTPGTGNTEAFF; J: TRBJ1-1; V: TRBV5-1; D: TRBD1; size: -
DNA: TGTGCCAGCAGGGCCGGGACAGCCTATGGCTACACCTTC; CDR3: CASRAGTAYGYTF; J: TRBJ1-2; V: TRBV2; D: TRBD1; size: -
DNA: TGTGCCAGCAGTTGGGGGCGTAATCAGCCCCAGCATTTT; CDR3: CASSWGRNQPQHF; J: TRBJ1-5; V: TRBV28; D: -; size: -
DNA: TGTGCCAGCAGCCGAGGACTAGCGGGGGAAGAGACCCAGTACTTC; CDR3: CASSRGLAGEETQYF; J: TRBJ2-5; V: TRBV3-1/TRBV3-2; D: TRBD2; size: few
DNA: TGTGCCAGCAGTGAAGCGCACCAGGGAGGGATAAGAGCCATATATTTT; CDR3: CASSEAHQGGIRAIYF; J: TRBJ1-3; V: TRBV6-1; D: -; size: -
DNA: TGTGCCAGTAGTATATTAGGACTAGCGGGAGGGGGTCAAGAGACCCAGTACTTC; CDR3: CASSILGLAGGGQETQYF; J: TRBJ2-5; V: TRBV19; D: TRBD2; size: -
DNA: TGTGCCAGCAGCCGACAGGATTACTACGAGCAGTACTTC; CDR3: CASSRQDYYEQYF; J: TRBJ2-7; V: TRBV5-4; D: -; size: -
DNA: TGTGCCAGCAGTCCCCTCGGGGGGAGACCCTACGAGCAGTACTTC; CDR3: CASSPLGGRPYEQYF; J: TRBJ2-7; V: TRBV27; D: TRBD2; size: -